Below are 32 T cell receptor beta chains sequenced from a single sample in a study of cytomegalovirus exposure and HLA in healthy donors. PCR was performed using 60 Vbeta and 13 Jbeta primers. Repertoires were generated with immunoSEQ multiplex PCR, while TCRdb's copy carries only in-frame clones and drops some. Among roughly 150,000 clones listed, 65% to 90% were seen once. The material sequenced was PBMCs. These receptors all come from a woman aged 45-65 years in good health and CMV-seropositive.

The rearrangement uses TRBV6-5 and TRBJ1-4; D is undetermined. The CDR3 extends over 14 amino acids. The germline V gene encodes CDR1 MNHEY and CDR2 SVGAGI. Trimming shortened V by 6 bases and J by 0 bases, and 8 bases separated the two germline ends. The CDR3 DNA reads TGTGCCAGCAGATCGACAACAACTAATGAAAAACTGTTTTTT. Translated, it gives CASRSTTTNEKLFF.

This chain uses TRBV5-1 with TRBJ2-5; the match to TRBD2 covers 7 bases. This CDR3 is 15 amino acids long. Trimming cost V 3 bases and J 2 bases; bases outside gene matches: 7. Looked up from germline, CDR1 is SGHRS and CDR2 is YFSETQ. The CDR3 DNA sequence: TGCGCCAGCAGCTCTGGGTTGCGGGGGCAAGAGACCCAGTACTTC. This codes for CASSSGLRGQETQYF.

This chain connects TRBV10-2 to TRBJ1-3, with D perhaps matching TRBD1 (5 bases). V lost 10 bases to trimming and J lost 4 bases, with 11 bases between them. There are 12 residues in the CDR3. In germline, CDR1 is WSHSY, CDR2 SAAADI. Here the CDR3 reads CATAGSGNTIYF. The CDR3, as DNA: TGCGCCACCGCAGGGTCAGGAAACACCATATATTTT.

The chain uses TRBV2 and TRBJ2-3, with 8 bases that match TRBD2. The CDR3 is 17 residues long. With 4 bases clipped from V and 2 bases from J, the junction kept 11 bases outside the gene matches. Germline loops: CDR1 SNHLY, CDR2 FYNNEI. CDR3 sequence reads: CASSAAYYGGDTDTQYF. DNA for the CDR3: TGTGCCAGCAGTGCAGCCTACTACGGGGGGGACACAGATACGCAGTATTTT.

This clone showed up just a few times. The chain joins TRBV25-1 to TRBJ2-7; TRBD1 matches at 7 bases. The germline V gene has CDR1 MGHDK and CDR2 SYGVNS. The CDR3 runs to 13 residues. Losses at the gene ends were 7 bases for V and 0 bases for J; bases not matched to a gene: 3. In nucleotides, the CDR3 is TGTGCCAGCAAGGGGGACAGCTCCTACGAGCAGTACTTC. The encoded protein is CASKGDSSYEQYF.

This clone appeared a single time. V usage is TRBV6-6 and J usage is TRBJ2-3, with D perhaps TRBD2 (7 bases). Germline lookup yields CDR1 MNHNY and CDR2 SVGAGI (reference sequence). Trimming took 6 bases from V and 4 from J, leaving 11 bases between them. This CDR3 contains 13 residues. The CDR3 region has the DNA TGTGCCAGCAGCCGGGGGGCCGCAGATACGCAGTATTTT. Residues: CASSRGAADTQYF.

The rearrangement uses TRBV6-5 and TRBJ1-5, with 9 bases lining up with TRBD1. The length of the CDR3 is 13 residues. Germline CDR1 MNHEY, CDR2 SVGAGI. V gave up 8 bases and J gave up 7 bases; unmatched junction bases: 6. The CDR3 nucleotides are TGTGCCAGCCAGTCGGACAGGGGACAGCCCCAGCATTTT. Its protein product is CASQSDRGQPQHF.

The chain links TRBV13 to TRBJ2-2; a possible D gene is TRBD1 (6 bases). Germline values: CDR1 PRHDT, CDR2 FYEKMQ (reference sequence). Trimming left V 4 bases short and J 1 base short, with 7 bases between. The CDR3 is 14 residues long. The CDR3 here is CASSSQGNTGELFF. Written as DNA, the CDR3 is TGTGCCAGCAGCTCACAGGGGAACACCGGGGAGCTGTTTTTT.

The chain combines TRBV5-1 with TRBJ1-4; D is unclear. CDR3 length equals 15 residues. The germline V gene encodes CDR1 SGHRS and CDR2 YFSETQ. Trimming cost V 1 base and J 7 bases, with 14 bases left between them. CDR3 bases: TGCGCCAGCAGCTTGTCGAGTCTTCGAGGTGAAAAACTGTTTTTT. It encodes CASSLSSLRGEKLFF.

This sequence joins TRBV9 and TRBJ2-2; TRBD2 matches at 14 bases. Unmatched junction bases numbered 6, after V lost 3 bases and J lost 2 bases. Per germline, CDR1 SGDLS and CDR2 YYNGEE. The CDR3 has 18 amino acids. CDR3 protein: CASSGPGLAGGNTGELFF. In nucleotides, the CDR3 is TGTGCCAGCAGCGGCCCCGGACTAGCGGGGGGCAACACCGGGGAGCTGTTTTTT. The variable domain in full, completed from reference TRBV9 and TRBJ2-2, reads DSGVTQTPKHLITATGQRVTLRCSPRSGDLSVYWYQQSLDQGLQFLIQYYNGEERAKGNILERFSAQQFPDLHSELNLSSLELGDSALYFCASSGPGLAGGNTGELFFGEGSRLTVL.

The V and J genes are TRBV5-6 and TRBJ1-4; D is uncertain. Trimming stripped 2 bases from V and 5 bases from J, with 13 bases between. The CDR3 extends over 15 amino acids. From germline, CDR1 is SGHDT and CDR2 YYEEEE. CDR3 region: CASSLNGNTNEKLFF. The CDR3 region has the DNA TGTGCCAGCAGCTTAAACGGGAATACCAATGAAAAACTGTTTTTT.

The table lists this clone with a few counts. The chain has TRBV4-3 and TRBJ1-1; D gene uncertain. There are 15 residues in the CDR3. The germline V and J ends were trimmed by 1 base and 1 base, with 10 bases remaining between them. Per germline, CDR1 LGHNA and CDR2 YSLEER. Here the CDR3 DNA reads TGCGCCAGCAGCCAAGGTTCTGCGGGGAACACTGAAGCTTTCTTT. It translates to CASSQGSAGNTEAFF.

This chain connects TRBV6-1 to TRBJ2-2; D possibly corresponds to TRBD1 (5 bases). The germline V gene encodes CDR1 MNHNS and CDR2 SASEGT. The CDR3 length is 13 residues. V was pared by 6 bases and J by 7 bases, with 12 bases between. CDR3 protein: CASSQGRGGELFF. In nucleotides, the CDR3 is TGTGCCAGCAGCCAGGGTAGAGGCGGGGAGCTGTTTTTT.

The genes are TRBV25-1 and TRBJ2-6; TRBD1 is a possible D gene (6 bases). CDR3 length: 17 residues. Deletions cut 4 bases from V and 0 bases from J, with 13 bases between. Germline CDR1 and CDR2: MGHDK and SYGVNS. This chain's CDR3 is CASSGSTGLSGANVLTF. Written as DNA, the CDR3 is TGTGCCAGCAGTGGCTCAACAGGGCTCTCTGGGGCCAACGTCCTGACTTTC.

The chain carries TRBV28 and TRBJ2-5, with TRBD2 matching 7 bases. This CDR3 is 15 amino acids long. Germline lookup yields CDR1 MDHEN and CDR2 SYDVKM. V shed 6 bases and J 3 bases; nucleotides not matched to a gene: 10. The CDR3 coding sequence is TGTGCCAGCAGCCTCAGCGGGGCCCTTAAAGAGACCCAGTACTTC. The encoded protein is CASSLSGALKETQYF.

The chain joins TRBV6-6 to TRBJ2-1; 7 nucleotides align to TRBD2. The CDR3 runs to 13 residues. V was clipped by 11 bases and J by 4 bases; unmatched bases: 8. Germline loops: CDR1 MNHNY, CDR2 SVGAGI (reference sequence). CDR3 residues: CALKRGEYNEQFF. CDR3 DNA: TGTGCCCTAAAGCGGGGAGAATACAATGAGCAGTTCTTC.

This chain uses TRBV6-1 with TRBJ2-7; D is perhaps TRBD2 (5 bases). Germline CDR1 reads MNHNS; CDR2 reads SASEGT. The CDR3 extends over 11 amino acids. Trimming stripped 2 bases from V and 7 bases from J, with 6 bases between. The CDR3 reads CASSESGEQYF. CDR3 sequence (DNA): TGTGCCAGCAGTGAATCGGGGGAGCAGTACTTC.

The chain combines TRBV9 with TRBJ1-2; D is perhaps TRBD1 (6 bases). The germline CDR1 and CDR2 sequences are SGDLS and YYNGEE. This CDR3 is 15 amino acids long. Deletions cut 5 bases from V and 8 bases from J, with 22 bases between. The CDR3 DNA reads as TGTGCCAGCAGTCCAAGACAGGCGCCCTTAGAAGGCTACACCTTC. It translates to CASSPRQAPLEGYTF.

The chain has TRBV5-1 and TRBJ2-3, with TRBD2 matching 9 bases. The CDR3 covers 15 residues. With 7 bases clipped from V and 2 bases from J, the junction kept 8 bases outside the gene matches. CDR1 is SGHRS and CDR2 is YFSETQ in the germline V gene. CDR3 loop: CASQSRLADTDTQYF. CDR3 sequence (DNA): TGCGCCAGCCAATCGCGACTAGCGGACACAGATACGCAGTATTTT.

The DNA of the CDR3 is TGTGCCAGCAGCTTGGAAGCGGGAAGTACTGAAGCTTTCTTT. It specifies CASSLEAGSTEAFF. The V gene is TRBV5-6, the J gene TRBJ1-1; D is undetermined. V lost 0 bases and J 5 bases, leaving 11 bases between the germline ends. Germline CDR1 reads SGHDT; CDR2 reads YYEEEE. This CDR3 comprises 14 residues. The full variable domain, rest sourced from reference TRBV5-6 and TRBJ1-1, is DAGVTQSPTHLIKTRGQQVTLRCSPKSGHDTVSWYQQALGQGPQFIFQYYEEEERQRGNFPDRFSGHQFPNYSSELNVNALLLGDSALYLCASSLEAGSTEAFFGQGTRLTVV.

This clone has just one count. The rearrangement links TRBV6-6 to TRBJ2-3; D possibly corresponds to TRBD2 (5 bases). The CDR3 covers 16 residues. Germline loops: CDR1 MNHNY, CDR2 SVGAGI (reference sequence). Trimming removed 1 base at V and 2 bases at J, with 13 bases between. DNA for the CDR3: TGTGCCAGCAGTTACTTCAACCTAGCATTCACAGATACGCAGTATTTT. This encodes CASSYFNLAFTDTQYF.

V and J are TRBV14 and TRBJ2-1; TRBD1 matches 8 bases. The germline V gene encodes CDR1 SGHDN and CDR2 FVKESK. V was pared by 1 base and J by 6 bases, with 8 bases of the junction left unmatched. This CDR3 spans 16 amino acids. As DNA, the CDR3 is TGTGCCAGCAGCCAAGGTGTGCAACAGGGGGGCAATGAGCAGTTCTTC. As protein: CASSQGVQQGGNEQFF.

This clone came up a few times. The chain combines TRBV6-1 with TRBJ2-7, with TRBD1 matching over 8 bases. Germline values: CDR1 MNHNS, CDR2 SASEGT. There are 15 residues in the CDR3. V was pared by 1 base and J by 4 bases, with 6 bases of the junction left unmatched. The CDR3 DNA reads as TGTGCCAGCAGTGAAGGGCCAGGGGGCCGGTACGAGCAGTACTTC. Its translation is CASSEGPGGRYEQYF.

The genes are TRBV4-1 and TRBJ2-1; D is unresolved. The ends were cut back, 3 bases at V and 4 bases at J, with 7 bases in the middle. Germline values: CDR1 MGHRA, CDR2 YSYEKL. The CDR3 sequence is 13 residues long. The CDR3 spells CASSHQTYNEQFF. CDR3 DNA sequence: TGCGCCAGCAGCCACCAGACTTACAATGAGCAGTTCTTC.

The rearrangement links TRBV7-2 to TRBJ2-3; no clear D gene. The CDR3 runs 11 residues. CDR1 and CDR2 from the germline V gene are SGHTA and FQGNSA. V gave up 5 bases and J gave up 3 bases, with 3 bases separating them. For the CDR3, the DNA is TGTGCCAGCAGCCGTACAGATACGCAGTATTTT. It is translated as CASSRTDTQYF.

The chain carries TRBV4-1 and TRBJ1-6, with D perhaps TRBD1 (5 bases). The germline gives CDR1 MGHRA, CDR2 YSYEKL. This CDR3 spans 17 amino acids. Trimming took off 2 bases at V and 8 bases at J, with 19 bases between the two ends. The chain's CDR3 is CASSQTTGTLMDSPLHF. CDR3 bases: TGCGCCAGCAGCCAAACTACAGGTACCTTAATGGATTCACCCCTCCACTTT.

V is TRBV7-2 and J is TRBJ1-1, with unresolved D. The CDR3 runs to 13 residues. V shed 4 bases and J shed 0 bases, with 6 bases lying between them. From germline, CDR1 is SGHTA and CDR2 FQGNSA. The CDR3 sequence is CASSSTLNTEAFF. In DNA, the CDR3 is TGTGCCAGCAGCTCGACACTGAACACTGAAGCTTTCTTT.

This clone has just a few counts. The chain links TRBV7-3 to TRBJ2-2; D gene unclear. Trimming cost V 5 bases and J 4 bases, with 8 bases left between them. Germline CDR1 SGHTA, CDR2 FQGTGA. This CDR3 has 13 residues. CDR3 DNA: TGTGCCAGCAGCCATCTCGGCACCGGGGAGCTGTTTTTT. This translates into CASSHLGTGELFF.

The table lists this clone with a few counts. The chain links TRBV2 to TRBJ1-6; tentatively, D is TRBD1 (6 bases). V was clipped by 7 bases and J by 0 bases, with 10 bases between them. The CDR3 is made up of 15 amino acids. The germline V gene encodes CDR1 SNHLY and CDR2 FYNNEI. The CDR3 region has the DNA TGTGCCAGCAAGGGCAGGGGCTCCTATAATTCACCCCTCCACTTT. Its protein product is CASKGRGSYNSPLHF.

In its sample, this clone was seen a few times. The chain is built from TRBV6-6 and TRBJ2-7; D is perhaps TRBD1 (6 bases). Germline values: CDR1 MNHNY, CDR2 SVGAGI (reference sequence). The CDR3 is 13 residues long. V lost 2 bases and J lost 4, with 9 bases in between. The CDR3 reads CASSYVGQYEQYF. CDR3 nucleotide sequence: TGTGCCAGCAGTTACGTCGGACAGTACGAGCAGTACTTC.

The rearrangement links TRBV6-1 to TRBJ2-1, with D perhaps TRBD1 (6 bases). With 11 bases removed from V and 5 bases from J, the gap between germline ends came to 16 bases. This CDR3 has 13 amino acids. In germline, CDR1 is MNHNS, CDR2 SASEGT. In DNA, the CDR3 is TGTGCCGGGGGCCTACGGCCTAACAATGAGCAGTTCTTC. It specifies CAGGLRPNNEQFF.

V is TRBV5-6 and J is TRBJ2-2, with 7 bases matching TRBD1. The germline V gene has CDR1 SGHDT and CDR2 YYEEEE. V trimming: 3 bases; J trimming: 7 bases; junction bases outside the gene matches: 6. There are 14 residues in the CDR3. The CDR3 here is CASSWQGVGGELFF. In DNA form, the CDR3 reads TGTGCCAGCAGCTGGCAGGGGGTCGGCGGGGAGCTGTTTTTT.